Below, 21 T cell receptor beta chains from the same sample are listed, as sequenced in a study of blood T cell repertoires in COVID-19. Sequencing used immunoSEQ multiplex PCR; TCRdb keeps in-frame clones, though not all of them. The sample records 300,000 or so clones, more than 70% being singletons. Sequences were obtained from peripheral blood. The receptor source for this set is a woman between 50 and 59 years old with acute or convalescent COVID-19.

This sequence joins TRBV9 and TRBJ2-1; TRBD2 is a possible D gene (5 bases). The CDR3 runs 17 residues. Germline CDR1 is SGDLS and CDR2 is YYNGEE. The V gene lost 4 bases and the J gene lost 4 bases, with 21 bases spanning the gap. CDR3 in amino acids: CASSFSPTREKYNEQFF. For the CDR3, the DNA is TGTGCCAGCAGCTTTTCCCCTACTAGGGAAAAGTACAATGAGCAGTTCTTC.

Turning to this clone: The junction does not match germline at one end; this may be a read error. Written as DNA, the CDR3 is TGTGCCAGCAGTTTCCGGGGGAATCAAGAGGCCCAGTACTTC. As protein: CASSFRGNQEAQYF. V is TRBV11-2 and J is TRBJ2-5; a weak D match, TRBD2 (6 bases). CDR3 length: 14 residues. From germline, CDR1 is SGHAT and CDR2 FQNNGV.

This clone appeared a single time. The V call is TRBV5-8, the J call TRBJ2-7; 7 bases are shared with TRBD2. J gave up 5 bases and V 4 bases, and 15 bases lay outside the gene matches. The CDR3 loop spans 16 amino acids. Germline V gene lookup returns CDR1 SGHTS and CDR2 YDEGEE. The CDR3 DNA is TGTGCCAGCAGCGCCACGGGAGGCCGCCTCAAGAACGAGCAGTACTTC. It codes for CASSATGGRLKNEQYF.

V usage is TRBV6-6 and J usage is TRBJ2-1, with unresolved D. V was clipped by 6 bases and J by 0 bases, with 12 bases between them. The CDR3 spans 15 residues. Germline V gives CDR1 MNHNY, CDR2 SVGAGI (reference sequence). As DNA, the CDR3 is TGTGCCAGCAGATCTCAGGATAGCTCCTACAATGAGCAGTTCTTC. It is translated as CASRSQDSSYNEQFF.

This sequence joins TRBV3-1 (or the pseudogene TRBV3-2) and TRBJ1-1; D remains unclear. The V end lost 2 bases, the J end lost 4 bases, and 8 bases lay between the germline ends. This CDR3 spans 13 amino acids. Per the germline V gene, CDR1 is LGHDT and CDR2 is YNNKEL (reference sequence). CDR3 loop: CASSQSSTTEAFF. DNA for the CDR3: TGTGCCAGCAGCCAATCTAGTACCACTGAAGCTTTCTTT.

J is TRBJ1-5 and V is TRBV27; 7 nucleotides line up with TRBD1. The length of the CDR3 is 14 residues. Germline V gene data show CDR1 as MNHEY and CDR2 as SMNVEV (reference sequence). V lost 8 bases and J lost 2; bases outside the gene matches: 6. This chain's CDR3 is CASVPTGGNQPQHF. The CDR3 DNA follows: TGTGCCAGCGTCCCTACAGGGGGCAATCAGCCCCAGCATTTT.

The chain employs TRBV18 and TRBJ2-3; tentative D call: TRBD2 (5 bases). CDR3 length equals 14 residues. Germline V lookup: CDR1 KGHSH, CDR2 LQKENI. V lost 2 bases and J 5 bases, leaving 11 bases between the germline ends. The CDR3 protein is CASSPVGGRDTQYF. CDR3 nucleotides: TGTGCCAGCTCACCAGTCGGAGGACGAGATACGCAGTATTTT.

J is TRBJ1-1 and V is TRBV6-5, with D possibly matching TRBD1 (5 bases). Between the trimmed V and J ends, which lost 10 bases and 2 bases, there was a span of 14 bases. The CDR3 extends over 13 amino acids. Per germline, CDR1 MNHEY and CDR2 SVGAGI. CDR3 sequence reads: CATQTALNTEAFF. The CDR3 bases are TGTGCCACCCAGACAGCCCTTAACACTGAAGCTTTCTTT.

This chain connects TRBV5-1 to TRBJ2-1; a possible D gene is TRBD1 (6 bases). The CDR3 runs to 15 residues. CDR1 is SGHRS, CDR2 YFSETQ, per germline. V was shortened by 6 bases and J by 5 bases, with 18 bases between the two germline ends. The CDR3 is CASIPSPGQHNEQFF. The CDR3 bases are TGCGCCAGCATTCCTAGCCCTGGACAGCACAATGAGCAGTTCTTC. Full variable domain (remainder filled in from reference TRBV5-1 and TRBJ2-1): KAGVTQTPRYLIKTRGQQVTLSCSPISGHRSVSWYQQTPGQGLQFLFEYFSETQRNKGNFPGRFSGRQFSNSRSEMNVSTLELGDSALYLCASIPSPGQHNEQFFGPGTRLTVL.

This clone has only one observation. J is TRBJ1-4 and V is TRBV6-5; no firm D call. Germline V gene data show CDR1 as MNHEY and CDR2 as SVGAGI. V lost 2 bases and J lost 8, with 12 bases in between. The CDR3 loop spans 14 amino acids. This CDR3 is CASSYDWTGEKLFF. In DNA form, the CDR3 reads TGTGCCAGCAGTTACGACTGGACGGGAGAAAAACTGTTTTTT.

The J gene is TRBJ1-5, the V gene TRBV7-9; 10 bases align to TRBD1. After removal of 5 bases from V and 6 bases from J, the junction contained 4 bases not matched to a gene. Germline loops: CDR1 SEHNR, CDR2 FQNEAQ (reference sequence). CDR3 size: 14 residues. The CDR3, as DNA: TGTGCCAGCAGCACGACAGGGGGCGGTCAGCCCCAGCATTTT. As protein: CASSTTGGGQPQHF. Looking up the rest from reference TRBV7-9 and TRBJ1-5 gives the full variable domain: DTGVSQNPRHKITKRGQNVTFRCDPISEHNRLYWYRQTLGQGPEFLTYFQNEAQLEKSRLLSDRFSAERPKGSFSTLEIQRTEQGDSAMYLCASSTTGGGQPQHFGDGTRLSIL.

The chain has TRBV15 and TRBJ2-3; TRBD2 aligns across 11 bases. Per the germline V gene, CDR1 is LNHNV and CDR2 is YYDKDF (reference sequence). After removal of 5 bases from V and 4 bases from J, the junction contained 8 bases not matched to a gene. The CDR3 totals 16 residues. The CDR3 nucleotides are TGTGCCACCAGCTCCCGGACTAGCGGGCCCCCAGATACGCAGTATTTT. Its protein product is CATSSRTSGPPDTQYF.

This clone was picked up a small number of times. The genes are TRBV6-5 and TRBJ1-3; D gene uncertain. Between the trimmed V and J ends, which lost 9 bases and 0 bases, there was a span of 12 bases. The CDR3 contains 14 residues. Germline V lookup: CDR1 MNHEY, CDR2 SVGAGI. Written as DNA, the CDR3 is TGTGCCAGTCTATCAGGTGCCTCTGGAAACACCATATATTTT. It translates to CASLSGASGNTIYF.

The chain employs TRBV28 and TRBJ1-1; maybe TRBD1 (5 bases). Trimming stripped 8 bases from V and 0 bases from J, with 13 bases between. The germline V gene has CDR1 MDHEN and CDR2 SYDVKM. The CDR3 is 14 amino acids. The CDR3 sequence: CASSQGVVNTEAFF. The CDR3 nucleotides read TGTGCCAGCTCTCAAGGGGTTGTGAACACTGAAGCTTTCTTT.

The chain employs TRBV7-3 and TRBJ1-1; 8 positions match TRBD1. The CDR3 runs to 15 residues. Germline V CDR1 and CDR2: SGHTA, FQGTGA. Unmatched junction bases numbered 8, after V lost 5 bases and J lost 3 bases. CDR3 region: CASSPRGQADTEAFF. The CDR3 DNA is TGTGCCAGCAGCCCGCGGGGACAGGCGGACACTGAAGCTTTCTTT. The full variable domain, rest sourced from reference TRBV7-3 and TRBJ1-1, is GAGVSQTPSNKVTEKGKYVELRCDPISGHTALYWYRQSLGQGPEFLIYFQGTGAADDSGLPNDRFFAVRPEGSVSTLKIQRTERGDSAVYLCASSPRGQADTEAFFGQGTRLTVV.

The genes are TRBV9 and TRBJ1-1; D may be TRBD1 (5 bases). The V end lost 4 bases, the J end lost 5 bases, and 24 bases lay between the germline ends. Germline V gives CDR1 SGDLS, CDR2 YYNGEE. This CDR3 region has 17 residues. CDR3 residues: CASSNPKDTIVGTEAFF. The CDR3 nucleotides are TGTGCCAGCAGCAACCCTAAGGACACAATAGTAGGGACTGAAGCTTTCTTT. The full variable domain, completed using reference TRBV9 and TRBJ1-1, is DSGVTQTPKHLITATGQRVTLRCSPRSGDLSVYWYQQSLDQGLQFLIQYYNGEERAKGNILERFSAQQFPDLHSELNLSSLELGDSALYFCASSNPKDTIVGTEAFFGQGTRLTVV.

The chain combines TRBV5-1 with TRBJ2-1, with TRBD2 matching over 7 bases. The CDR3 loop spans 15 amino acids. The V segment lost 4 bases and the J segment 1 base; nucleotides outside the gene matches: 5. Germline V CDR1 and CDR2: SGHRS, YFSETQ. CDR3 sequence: CASSPQAGSYNEQFF. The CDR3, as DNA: TGCGCCAGCAGCCCTCAAGCGGGGTCCTACAATGAGCAGTTCTTC.

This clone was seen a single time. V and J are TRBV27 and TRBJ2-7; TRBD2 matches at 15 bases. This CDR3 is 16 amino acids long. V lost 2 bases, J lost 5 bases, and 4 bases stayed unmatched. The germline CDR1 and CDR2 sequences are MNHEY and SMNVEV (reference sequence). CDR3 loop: CASSLGLAGGPHEQYF. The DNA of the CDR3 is TGTGCCAGCAGTTTAGGACTAGCGGGAGGGCCTCACGAGCAGTACTTC.

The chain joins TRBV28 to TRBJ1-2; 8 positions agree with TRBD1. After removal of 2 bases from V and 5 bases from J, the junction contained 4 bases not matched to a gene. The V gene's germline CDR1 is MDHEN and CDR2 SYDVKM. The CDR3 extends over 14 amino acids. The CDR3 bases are TGTGCCAGCAGTTTAGGACAGGGACCTTATGGCTACACCTTC. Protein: CASSLGQGPYGYTF.

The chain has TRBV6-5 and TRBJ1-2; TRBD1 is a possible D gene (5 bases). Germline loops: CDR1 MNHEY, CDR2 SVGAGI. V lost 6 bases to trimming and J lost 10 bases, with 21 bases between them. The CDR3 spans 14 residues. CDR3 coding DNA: TGTGCCAGCAGGAGCTCGGGACTGGCTTACGACTACACCTTC. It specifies CASRSSGLAYDYTF.

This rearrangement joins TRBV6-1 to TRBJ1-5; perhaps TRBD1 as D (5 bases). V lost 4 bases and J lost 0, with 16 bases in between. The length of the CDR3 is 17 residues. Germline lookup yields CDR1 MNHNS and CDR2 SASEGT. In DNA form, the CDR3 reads TGTGCCAGCAGTGGAACAGGTAACCGCTATAGCAATCAGCCCCAGCATTTT. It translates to CASSGTGNRYSNQPQHF.